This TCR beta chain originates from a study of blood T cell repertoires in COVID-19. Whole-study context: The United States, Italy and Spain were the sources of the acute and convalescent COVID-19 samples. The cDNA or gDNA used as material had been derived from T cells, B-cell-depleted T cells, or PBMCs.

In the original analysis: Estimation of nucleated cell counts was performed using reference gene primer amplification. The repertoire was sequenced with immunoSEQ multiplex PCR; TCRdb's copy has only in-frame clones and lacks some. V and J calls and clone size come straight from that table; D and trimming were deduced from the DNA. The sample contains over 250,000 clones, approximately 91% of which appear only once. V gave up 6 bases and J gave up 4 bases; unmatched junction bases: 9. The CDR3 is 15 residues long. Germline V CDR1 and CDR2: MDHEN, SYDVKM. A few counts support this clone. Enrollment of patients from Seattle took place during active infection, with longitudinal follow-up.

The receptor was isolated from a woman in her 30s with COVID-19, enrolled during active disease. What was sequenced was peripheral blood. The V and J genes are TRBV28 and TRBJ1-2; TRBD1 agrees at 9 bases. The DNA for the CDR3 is TGTGCCAGCAGCAAGCTAACAGGGGGCGCCTATGGCTACACCTTC. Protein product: CASSKLTGGAYGYTF.